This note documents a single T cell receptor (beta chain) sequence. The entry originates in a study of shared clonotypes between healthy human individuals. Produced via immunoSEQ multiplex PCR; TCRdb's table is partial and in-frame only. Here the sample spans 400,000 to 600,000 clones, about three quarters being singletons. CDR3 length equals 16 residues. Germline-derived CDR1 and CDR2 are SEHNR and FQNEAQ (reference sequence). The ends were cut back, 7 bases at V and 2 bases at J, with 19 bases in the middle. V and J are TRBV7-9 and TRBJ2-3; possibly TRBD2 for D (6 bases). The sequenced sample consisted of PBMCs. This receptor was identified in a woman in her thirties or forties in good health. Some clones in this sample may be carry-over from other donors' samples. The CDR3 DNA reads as TGTGCCAGCAACCCGGCCGGCGGGGCTAACACAGATACGCAGTATTTT. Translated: CASNPAGGANTDTQYF.